This TCR beta chain comes out of a study of blood T cell repertoires in COVID-19. Overall study context: Acute and convalescent COVID-19 specimens originated in the United States, Italy and Spain.

Produced via immunoSEQ multiplex PCR; TCRdb's table is partial and in-frame only. The data hold around 170,000 clones, with about 88% observed a single time. J was trimmed by 0 bases and V by 4 bases; bases with no gene match: 14. The CDR3 contains 18 residues. The germline gives CDR1 SGHDN, CDR2 FVKESK. The sequence derives from a woman in her twenties or thirties with active or convalescent COVID-19. The rearrangement uses TRBV14 and TRBJ1-2, with TRBD1 identical over 7 bases. Sample: peripheral blood. CDR3 sequence reads: CASSRIDGPGQTNYGYTF. The CDR3 DNA sequence: TGTGCCAGCAGCCGGATAGATGGCCCGGGACAGACTAACTATGGCTACACCTTC. The full variable domain, rest sourced from reference TRBV14 and TRBJ1-2, is EAGVTQFPSHSVIEKGQTVTLRCDPISGHDNLYWYRRVMGKEIKFLLHFVKESKQDESGMPNNRFLAERTGGTYSTLKVQPAELEDSGVYFCASSRIDGPGQTNYGYTFGSGTRLTVV.